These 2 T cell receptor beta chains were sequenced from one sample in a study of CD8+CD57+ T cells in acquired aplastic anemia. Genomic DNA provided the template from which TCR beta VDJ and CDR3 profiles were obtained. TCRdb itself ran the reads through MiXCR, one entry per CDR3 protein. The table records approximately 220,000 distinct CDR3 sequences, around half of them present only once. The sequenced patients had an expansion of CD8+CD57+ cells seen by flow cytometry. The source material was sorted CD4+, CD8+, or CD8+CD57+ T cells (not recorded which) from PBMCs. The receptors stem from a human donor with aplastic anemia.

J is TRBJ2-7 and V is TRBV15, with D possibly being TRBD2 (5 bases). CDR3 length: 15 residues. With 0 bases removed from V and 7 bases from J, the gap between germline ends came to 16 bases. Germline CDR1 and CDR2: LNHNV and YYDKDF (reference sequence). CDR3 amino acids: CATSRESEDYNEQYF. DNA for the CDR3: TGTGCCACCAGCAGAGAATCGGAAGACTACAATGAGCAGTACTTC.

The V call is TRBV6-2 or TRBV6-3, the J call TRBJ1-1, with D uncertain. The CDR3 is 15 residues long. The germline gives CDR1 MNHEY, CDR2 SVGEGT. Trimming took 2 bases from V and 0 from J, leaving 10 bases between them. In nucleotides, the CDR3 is TGTGCCAGCAGTTACGTTCGGGTTATGAACACTGAAGCTTTCTTT. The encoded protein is CASSYVRVMNTEAFF.